The 14 T cell receptor beta chains presented below share a single source sample, sequenced in a study of spatial heterogeneity in lung cancer. Indicated time point: sample taken at primary tumor resection. Unsorted samples of tumor, nontumor lung or frozen PBMC had their whole RNA sequenced. TCRdb itself ran the 5' RACE reads through MiXCR, one entry per CDR3 protein. The table lists about 22,000 distinct CDR3 sequences, about 4.9% of them singletons. The sequencing used PBMCs, collected at surgery. The origin of the receptors is a male donor with early-stage non-small cell lung cancer.

Details on this clonotype: The CDR3 ends on some other residue instead of the conserved phenylalanine or tryptophan, so this is likely a read error. The chain links TRBV12-3 or TRBV12-4 to TRBJ1-5; D might be TRBD1 (5 bases). There are 13 residues in the CDR3. The V and J ends lost 6 bases and 6 bases respectively, with 12 bases between them. CDR3 residues: CASSPGLVQPQHS. CDR3 sequence (DNA): TGTGCCAGCAGCCCAGGGTTGGTTCAGCCCCAGCATTCT.

This clonotype was observed at least ten times. The V and J genes are TRBV20-1 and TRBJ1-5; 9 bases line up with TRBD1. The CDR3 has 13 amino acids. Germline V gene lookup returns CDR1 DFQATT and CDR2 SNEGSKA (reference sequence). Trimming removed 6 bases from V and 7 bases from J; junction bases left unmatched: 7. In DNA, the CDR3 is TGCAGTGCGACTCGGACAGGGGACCAGCCCCAGCATTTT. Protein sequence: CSATRTGDQPQHF.

This clonotype was counted ten times or more. V gene TRBV27 combines with J gene TRBJ2-3, with TRBD2 matching over 7 bases. Germline V CDR1 and CDR2: MNHEY, SMNVEV (reference sequence). The CDR3 sequence is 14 residues long. V trimming: 4 bases; J trimming: 4 bases; junction bases outside the gene matches: 5. CDR3 in DNA: TGTGCCAGCAGTTCAAAGCGGGACCCAGATACGCAGTATTTT. Its translation is CASSSKRDPDTQYF.

This clonotype occurred many times. The chain recombines TRBV30 with TRBJ2-7, with 8 bases lining up with TRBD1. This CDR3 comprises 14 residues. The V gene's germline CDR1 is GTSNPN and CDR2 SVGIG (reference sequence). J lost 3 bases, V lost 3 bases, and 7 bases had no gene match. CDR3 coding DNA: TGTGCCTGGAGGGAGTTGACAGGGGTCTACGAGCAGTACTTC. As protein: CAWRELTGVYEQYF.

The sample holds a few counts of this clonotype. J is TRBJ1-2 and V is TRBV18, with 10 bases aligning to TRBD1. The CDR3 is made up of 14 amino acids. V trimming: 3 bases; J trimming: 5 bases; junction bases outside the gene matches: 3. CDR1 is KGHSH, CDR2 LQKENI, per germline. This chain's CDR3 is CASSPGTGDYGYTF. CDR3 DNA sequence: TGTGCCAGCTCACCCGGGACAGGGGATTATGGCTACACCTTC.

This clonotype was seen ten or more times. V and J are TRBV28 and TRBJ1-1; D ambiguous. Looked up from germline, CDR1 is MDHEN and CDR2 is SYDVKM. V dropped 4 bases and J dropped 0 bases, with 9 bases sitting between them. This CDR3 spans 14 amino acids. CDR3 sequence (DNA): TGTGCCAGCAGTTCGCCGACGGTGAACACTGAAGCTTTCTTT. This encodes CASSSPTVNTEAFF.

This chain connects TRBV6-1 to TRBJ2-2; TRBD2 aligns across 13 bases. Germline V gene lookup returns CDR1 MNHNS and CDR2 SASEGT. The length of the CDR3 is 17 residues. Losses at the gene ends were 6 bases for V and 6 bases for J; bases not matched to a gene: 10. The CDR3: CASRGGRTSGSAGELFF. The CDR3 DNA follows: TGTGCCAGCAGAGGGGGGAGGACTAGCGGGAGTGCCGGGGAGCTGTTTTTT.

This clonotype was seen many times. The rearrangement uses TRBV10-3 and TRBJ2-1, with a tentative D call TRBD1 (5 bases). CDR3 length: 15 amino acids. With 2 bases removed from V and 7 bases from J, the gap between germline ends came to 15 bases. Germline CDR1 and CDR2: ENHRY and SYGVKD. The CDR3 loop reads CAISEVTHPGNEQFF. The CDR3 bases are TGTGCCATCAGTGAGGTGACCCACCCAGGGAATGAGCAGTTCTTC.

With regard to this clonotype: The junction differs from germline at one of its ends, possibly a read error. The chain uses TRBV11-1 and TRBJ2-7; perhaps TRBD1 as D (7 bases). The CDR3 runs 16 residues. Germline V gene sequence: CDR1 SGHAT, CDR2 FQDESV (reference sequence). The CDR3 coding sequence is TGTACCAGCAGTTCCGTGGAGGGACAGAACCCTAGGGAGCAGTACTTC. Its protein product is CTSSSVEGQNPREQYF.

The chain links TRBV6-6 to TRBJ2-1; D is undetermined. Trimming removed 5 bases at V and 6 bases at J, with 14 bases between. Germline V gives CDR1 MNHNY, CDR2 SVGAGI (reference sequence). The CDR3 is 14 amino acids. The DNA of the CDR3 is TGTGCCAGCAGTGATTGGCCCAGTAGCAATGAGCAGTTCTTC. Its translation: CASSDWPSSNEQFF.

Ten or more counts support this clonotype. Here the CDR3 reads CASSTRQGLNEKLFF. The CDR3 DNA reads TGTGCCAGCAGCACTCGACAGGGACTAAATGAAAAACTGTTTTTT. The chain combines TRBV28 with TRBJ1-4; 7 bases line up with TRBD1. Germline V CDR1 and CDR2: MDHEN, SYDVKM. The trim removed 6 bases at V and 5 bases at J, leaving 9 bases unmatched. The CDR3 runs to 15 residues.

The table lists this clonotype with many counts. The V call is TRBV28, the J call TRBJ1-4; TRBD1 matches at 9 bases. V lost 2 bases, J lost 5 bases, and 6 bases stayed unmatched. The CDR3 runs 16 residues. Germline values: CDR1 MDHEN, CDR2 SYDVKM. CDR3 sequence (DNA): TGTGCCAGCAGTTTAACAGGGGGCGGCGGAAATGAAAAACTGTTTTTT. Protein product: CASSLTGGGGNEKLFF.

In this sample, this clonotype turned up many times. V usage is TRBV7-9 and J usage is TRBJ2-5, with D maybe TRBD2 (7 bases). The CDR3 runs 15 residues. CDR1 is SEHNR, CDR2 FQNEAQ, per germline (reference sequence). V was shortened by 4 bases and J by 4 bases, with 16 bases between the two germline ends. For the CDR3, the DNA is TGTGCCAGCAGCTCGGACGCGGGGGCTCCAGAGACCCAGTACTTC. It yields the protein CASSSDAGAPETQYF.

This clonotype was counted only a few times. V usage is TRBV12-3 or TRBV12-4 and J usage is TRBJ2-3; D perhaps matches TRBD2 (6 bases). V was clipped by 6 bases and J by 3 bases, with 10 bases between them. The CDR3 extends over 13 amino acids. The CDR3 nucleotides are TGTGCCAGCAGCCCCCGGGGGACAGATACGCAGTATTTT. It is translated as CASSPRGTDTQYF.